Below, 16 T cell receptor beta chains from the same sample are listed, as sequenced in a study of T cells in Graves' hyperthyroidism and ophthalmopathy. Researchers took RNA transcripts and amplified the TCR beta CDR3 regions from them. Researchers ran a first-round RT-PCR on the TCR CDR3 using the HTBI primer set. TCRdb independently ran MiXCR on the multiplex PCR reads; one entry per CDR3 protein. Among about 500,000 distinct CDR3 sequences listed, 15% to 20% were seen once. Sequencing was performed on blood. These receptors all come from a woman aged 25 to 39 with Graves' ophthalmopathy.

This clonotype was seen many times. The chain has TRBV2 and TRBJ2-1; D is unclear. CDR1 is SNHLY and CDR2 is FYNNEI in the germline V gene. This CDR3 is 14 amino acids long. Trimming left V 4 bases short and J 0 bases short, with 7 bases between. The CDR3 loop is CASSGDSSYNEQFF. The CDR3 region has the DNA TGTGCCAGCAGTGGAGATTCCTCCTACAATGAGCAGTTCTTC.

This clonotype appeared a single time. The chain couples TRBV7-2 to TRBJ2-1; TRBD1 agrees at 8 bases. The CDR3 consists of 16 residues. V lost 4 bases to trimming and J lost 8 bases; unmatched junction nucleotides: 13. From germline, CDR1 is SGHTA and CDR2 FQGNSA. Here the CDR3 DNA reads TGTGCCAGCAGCTCCCCGGCAGGGACAGGAGGTTATGAGCAGTTCTTC. This sequence encodes CASSSPAGTGGYEQFF.

This clonotype occurred a few times. This rearrangement joins TRBV27 to TRBJ2-7, with D hard to call. The CDR3 sequence is 12 residues long. Trimming removed 3 bases from V and 7 bases from J, with 10 bases in between. The germline gives CDR1 MNHEY, CDR2 SMNVEV (reference sequence). The chain's CDR3 is CASSLIGQEQYF. As DNA, the CDR3 is TGTGCCAGCAGTTTGATCGGGCAGGAGCAGTACTTC.

This chain connects TRBV18 to TRBJ2-5; no clear D. CDR1 is KGHSH, CDR2 LQKENI, per germline. V was shortened by 2 bases and J by 5 bases, with 18 bases between the two germline ends. The CDR3 sequence is 16 residues long. The CDR3 protein is CASSPDSGRFTETQYF. CDR3 nucleotide sequence: TGTGCCAGCTCACCAGATTCTGGGCGGTTTACTGAGACCCAGTACTTC.

The sample holds many counts of this clonotype. The chain uses TRBV13 and TRBJ2-1, with 8 positions matching TRBD1. The CDR3 spans 14 residues. V was clipped by 5 bases and J by 5 bases; unmatched bases: 5. Germline-derived CDR1 and CDR2 are PRHDT and FYEKMQ (reference sequence). CDR3: CASSPGTGDNEQFF. CDR3 nucleotide sequence: TGTGCCAGCAGCCCCGGGACAGGTGACAATGAGCAGTTCTTC. The variable domain in full, with the rest retrieved from reference TRBV13 and TRBJ2-1, is AAGVIQSPRHLIKEKRETATLKCYPIPRHDTVYWYQQGPGQDPQFLISFYEKMQSDKGSIPDRFSAQQFSDYHSELNMSSLELGDSALYFCASSPGTGDNEQFFGPGTRLTVL.

In this sample, this clonotype turned up a few times. The chain links TRBV3-1 to TRBJ2-1, with a weak D call TRBD2 (6 bases). The CDR3 extends over 14 amino acids. Germline values: CDR1 LGHDT, CDR2 YNNKEL (reference sequence). V lost 1 base and J lost 7, with 11 bases in between. CDR3 in amino acids: CASSQAAGSNEQFF. The CDR3 DNA is TGTGCCAGCAGCCAAGCCGCCGGGAGTAATGAGCAGTTCTTC.

Many counts were recorded for this clonotype. The chain couples TRBV5-1 to TRBJ1-6, with 8 bases aligning to TRBD1. The V and J ends lost 3 bases and 2 bases, in that order; junction bases with no gene match: 4. Germline V lookup: CDR1 SGHRS, CDR2 YFSETQ. The CDR3 totals 16 residues. DNA for the CDR3: TGCGCCAGCAGCTCCGGGACAGGAGCCTATAATTCACCCCTCCACTTT. It yields the protein CASSSGTGAYNSPLHF.

The V gene is TRBV6-2 or TRBV6-3, the J gene TRBJ1-2; D possibly corresponds to TRBD1 (6 bases). The V and J ends lost 6 bases and 4 bases respectively, with 15 bases between them. The CDR3 runs to 14 residues. Looked up from germline, CDR1 is MNHEY and CDR2 is SVGEGT. CDR3 in amino acids: CASSQRTVSYGYTF. The CDR3 DNA is TGTGCCAGCAGCCAGCGGACAGTTAGCTATGGCTACACCTTC.

There are many counts of this clonotype. V and J are TRBV30 and TRBJ1-5; a weak D match, TRBD1 (6 bases). CDR3 length: 15 residues. Germline CDR1 is GTSNPN and CDR2 is SVGIG (reference sequence). Deletions cut 0 bases from V and 8 bases from J, with 17 bases between. The CDR3 loop reads CAWSVKRGIGEPQHF. CDR3 bases: TGTGCCTGGAGTGTAAAAAGGGGGATAGGAGAGCCCCAGCATTTT. Supplemented by reference TRBV30 and TRBJ1-5, the full variable domain reads SQTIHQWPATLVQPVGSPLSLECTVEGTSNPNLYWYRQAAGRGLQLLFYSVGIGQISSEVPQNLSASRPQDRQFILSSKKLLLSDSGFYLCAWSVKRGIGEPQHFGDGTRLSIL.

This clonotype came up many times. The V and J genes are TRBV20-1 and TRBJ2-3; 14 positions match TRBD2. Germline CDR1 is DFQATT and CDR2 is SNEGSKA (reference sequence). V gave up 8 bases and J gave up 8 bases; unmatched junction bases: 12. This CDR3 is built from 15 residues. The CDR3: CSRRSGLAGASTQYF. CDR3 nucleotide sequence: TGCAGTAGACGCTCGGGACTAGCGGGAGCGAGTACGCAGTATTTT.

This clonotype showed up just a few times. This CDR3 reads CASSFAIAVSYEQYF. As DNA, the CDR3 is TGTGCCAGCAGCTTCGCGATAGCGGTCTCCTACGAGCAGTACTTC. J is TRBJ2-7 and V is TRBV7-2, with D perhaps TRBD2 (6 bases). Germline CDR1 and CDR2: SGHTA and FQGNSA. This CDR3 contains 15 residues. V was cut by 3 bases and J by 0 bases, with 12 bases left in between. Variable domain in full (rest from reference TRBV7-2 and TRBJ2-7): GAGVSQSPSNKVTEKGKDVELRCDPISGHTALYWYRQSLGQGLEFLIYFQGNSAPDKSGLPSDRFSAERTGGSVSTLTIQRTQQEDSAVYLCASSFAIAVSYEQYFGPGTRLTVT.

Points on this clonotype: The conserved final phenylalanine or tryptophan is absent from the CDR3, which likely points to a read error. This chain links TRBV20-1 with TRBJ2-7; the match to TRBD2 covers 12 bases. There are 15 residues in the CDR3. Germline V gene data show CDR1 as DFQATT and CDR2 as SNEGSKA (reference sequence). The V gene end was trimmed by 6 bases and the J gene end by 5 bases; junction bases not matched to a gene: 11. CDR3 in DNA: TGCAGTGCGGTCCCCACCGGGACTAGCGGGCACGAGCAGTACTTA. Protein sequence: CSAVPTGTSGHEQYL.

This clonotype was found many times. The CDR3 is CASSQDRSSGTPAGEQYF. CDR3 DNA: TGCGCCAGCAGCCAAGATCGTTCCTCCGGGACCCCGGCCGGGGAGCAGTACTTC. The rearrangement links TRBV4-3 to TRBJ2-7; perhaps D is TRBD1 or TRBD2 (5 bases each). This CDR3 contains 18 residues. Germline-derived CDR1 and CDR2 are LGHNA and YSLEER. Trimming took off 0 bases at V and 7 bases at J, with 25 bases between the two ends.

This clonotype showed up just a few times. The genes are TRBV4-2 and TRBJ2-1; D ambiguous. The length of the CDR3 is 14 residues. The germline V gene encodes CDR1 LGHNA and CDR2 YNFKEQ. V was cut by 0 bases and J by 5 bases, with 8 bases left in between. For the CDR3, the DNA is TGTGCCAGCAGCCAAGAGCGCCCTCACAATGAGCAGTTCTTC. It is translated as CASSQERPHNEQFF.

V gene TRBV5-6 combines with J gene TRBJ2-3; 8 bases fit TRBD2. Trimming at V came to 4 bases and at J to 2 bases, leaving 6 bases not matched to a gene. The germline CDR1 and CDR2 sequences are SGHDT and YYEEEE. The CDR3 has 15 amino acids. CDR3 protein: CASSLRLANTDTQYF. The CDR3 nucleotides are TGTGCCAGCAGCCTGAGACTAGCGAACACAGATACGCAGTATTTT. The full variable domain, in which reference TRBV5-6 and TRBJ2-3 provide the parts outside the CDR3, is DAGVTQSPTHLIKTRGQQVTLRCSPKSGHDTVSWYQQALGQGPQFIFQYYEEEERQRGNFPDRFSGHQFPNYSSELNVNALLLGDSALYLCASSLRLANTDTQYFGPGTRLTVL.

This clonotype was found a few times. Compared with germline, one end of the junction differs, possibly owing to a read error. The chain is built from TRBV20-1 and TRBJ2-7; 7 positions agree with TRBD1. Per the germline V gene, CDR1 is DFQATT and CDR2 is SNEGSKA (reference sequence). The CDR3 loop spans 18 amino acids. The CDR3 is CSARGLRDSQLLSYGQYF. The CDR3 region has the DNA TGCAGTGCTAGAGGCCTCCGGGACAGCCAACTCCTCTCCTACGGGCAGTACTTC.